This is a list of T cell receptor beta chains from one sample in a study of blood T cell repertoires in COVID-19. Sequencing was performed with immunoSEQ multiplex PCR; in TCRdb, only in-frame clones are kept and a portion is missing. The repertoire consists of 150,000 to 200,000 clones, with around two thirds occurring once and the leading ten covering about 3%. Source material: peripheral blood. These receptor sequences come from an elderly woman with acute or convalescent COVID-19. CDR3s include the opening cysteine and the closing phenylalanine or tryptophan. The order of the fields is V gene, J gene, clone size, D gene, CDR3 DNA, CDR3 protein. A D gene is named only where the DNA matches it firmly. A clone size is listed for some rows: how often the clone was seen (once, few, many), or a class if it is expanded.

v_gene: TRBV28; j_gene: TRBJ2-2; abundance: .; d_gene: TRBD2; CDR3nt: TGTGCCACCAATCTAGGGAGGGAGGGCACCGGGGAGCTGTTTTTT; CDR3aa: CATNLGREGTGELFF
v_gene: TRBV7-2; j_gene: TRBJ1-6; abundance: .; d_gene: TRBD1; CDR3nt: TGTGCCAGCAGCTCTACCCTCACAGGGGGTGGCTCACCCCTCCACTTT; CDR3aa: CASSSTLTGGGSPLHF
v_gene: TRBV19; j_gene: TRBJ2-5; abundance: .; d_gene: TRBD2; CDR3nt: TGTGCCAGTAGCCAAAGACTAGCGGGAGATGGAGAGACCCAGTACTTC; CDR3aa: CASSQRLAGDGETQYF
v_gene: TRBV18; j_gene: TRBJ2-7; abundance: .; d_gene: TRBD1; CDR3nt: TGTGCCAGCTCACCAGGGACAGTCTCCTACGAGCAGTACTTC; CDR3aa: CASSPGTVSYEQYF
v_gene: TRBV19; j_gene: TRBJ2-3; abundance: once; d_gene: .; CDR3nt: TGTGCCAGTAGTATCCTAGTCGGGGGAGCAGATACGCAGTATTTT; CDR3aa: CASSILVGGADTQYF
v_gene: TRBV6-2/TRBV6-3; j_gene: TRBJ1-1; abundance: .; d_gene: .; CDR3nt: TGTGCCAGCAGTTATCAGATGAACACTGAAGCTTTCTTT; CDR3aa: CASSYQMNTEAFF
v_gene: TRBV24-1; j_gene: TRBJ1-2; abundance: few; d_gene: .; CDR3nt: TGTGCCACCAGTAGCGACAGCCTCTATGGCTACACCTTC; CDR3aa: CATSSDSLYGYTF
v_gene: TRBV5-4; j_gene: TRBJ1-1; abundance: .; d_gene: .; CDR3nt: TGTGCCAGCAGGGACGGGGGGGGCACTGAAGCTTTCTTT; CDR3aa: CASRDGGGTEAFF
v_gene: TRBV6-2/TRBV6-3; j_gene: TRBJ1-1; abundance: many; d_gene: .; CDR3nt: TGTGCCAGCAGTTACGGGCCCAGCCACGCTGAAGCTTTCTTT; CDR3aa: CASSYGPSHAEAFF
v_gene: TRBV5-1; j_gene: TRBJ2-7; abundance: few; d_gene: .; CDR3nt: TGCGCCAGCAGCTTGGCCGGGACTCCTGCCTACGAGCAGTACTTC; CDR3aa: CASSLAGTPAYEQYF
v_gene: TRBV2; j_gene: TRBJ1-1; abundance: few; d_gene: .; CDR3nt: TGTGCCAGCAGTGGAGGCAGCCCCACTGAAGCTTTCTTT; CDR3aa: CASSGGSPTEAFF
v_gene: TRBV5-1; j_gene: TRBJ2-1; abundance: .; d_gene: .; CDR3nt: TGCGCCAGCAGCCAAAAAAGCCCTCCACAGGGTTTGTTACTCTTC; CDR3aa: CASSQKSPPQGLLLF
v_gene: TRBV9; j_gene: TRBJ1-2; abundance: .; d_gene: TRBD1; CDR3nt: TGTGCCAGCAGCGCCGACAGGGTCGGATATGGCTACACCTTC; CDR3aa: CASSADRVGYGYTF
v_gene: TRBV6-5; j_gene: TRBJ1-1; abundance: .; d_gene: TRBD1; CDR3nt: TGTGCCAGCAGTTACGGCAGGGGGTCTGAAGCTTTCTTT; CDR3aa: CASSYGRGSEAFF
v_gene: TRBV19; j_gene: TRBJ1-5; abundance: .; d_gene: .; CDR3nt: TGTGCCACCGCCCCGGGACTCCGACAGCCCCAGCATTTT; CDR3aa: CATAPGLRQPQHF
v_gene: TRBV10-3; j_gene: TRBJ2-2; abundance: .; d_gene: .; CDR3nt: TGTGCCATCAGTGGGGGCCCAGAGGTCGGGGAGCTGTTTTTT; CDR3aa: CAISGGPEVGELFF
v_gene: TRBV18; j_gene: TRBJ2-7; abundance: .; d_gene: TRBD2; CDR3nt: TGTGCCAGCTCACCCAGCGGGGGGGGGTCCTACGAGCAGTACTTC; CDR3aa: CASSPSGGGSYEQYF
v_gene: TRBV19; j_gene: TRBJ1-6; abundance: few; d_gene: .; CDR3nt: TGTGCCAGTAGTAAACAGGCCGGGAATTCACCCCTCCACTTT; CDR3aa: CASSKQAGNSPLHF
v_gene: TRBV28; j_gene: TRBJ2-1; abundance: few; d_gene: TRBD1; CDR3nt: TGTGCCAGCAGTTTAGTCCCGGGACAGGGCTACAATGAGCAGTTCTTC; CDR3aa: CASSLVPGQGYNEQFF
v_gene: TRBV6-6; j_gene: TRBJ2-7; abundance: .; d_gene: TRBD1; CDR3nt: TGTGCCAGCAGTTCAGGACAGGGGGCGTCCTACGAGCAGTACTTC; CDR3aa: CASSSGQGASYEQYF
v_gene: TRBV18; j_gene: TRBJ2-7; abundance: .; d_gene: .; CDR3nt: TGTGCCAGCTCACTGGCGGCGGAGAGCTACGAGCAGTACTTC; CDR3aa: CASSLAAESYEQYF
v_gene: TRBV2; j_gene: TRBJ2-3; abundance: .; d_gene: .; CDR3nt: TGTGCCAGCATCGCTCAAATGAGAGATACGCAGTATTTT; CDR3aa: CASIAQMRDTQYF
v_gene: TRBV10-3; j_gene: TRBJ1-6; abundance: .; d_gene: .; CDR3nt: TGTGCCGTTCTTGGGGGGGCAGAGGATTCACCCCTCCACTTT; CDR3aa: CAVLGGAEDSPLHF
v_gene: TRBV7-2; j_gene: TRBJ2-2; abundance: once; d_gene: .; CDR3nt: TGTGCCAGCAGCTTAGCGCAGGGCCCGAACACCGGGGAGCTGTTTTTT; CDR3aa: CASSLAQGPNTGELFF
v_gene: TRBV7-8; j_gene: TRBJ2-1; abundance: .; d_gene: TRBD2; CDR3nt: TGTGCCAGCAGCGGACTAGCGGGAGGGGCGTACAATGAGCAGTTCTTC; CDR3aa: CASSGLAGGAYNEQFF
v_gene: TRBV5-1; j_gene: TRBJ2-5; abundance: few; d_gene: .; CDR3nt: TGCGCCAGCAACCCCAGCTCCGGGGGTGAGACCCAGTACTTC; CDR3aa: CASNPSSGGETQYF
v_gene: TRBV4-1; j_gene: TRBJ2-3; abundance: .; d_gene: TRBD1; CDR3nt: TGCGCCAGCAGCCAGGGACAGGGGCGATTTTCAGATACGCAGTATTTT; CDR3aa: CASSQGQGRFSDTQYF
v_gene: TRBV19; j_gene: TRBJ2-1; abundance: .; d_gene: TRBD1; CDR3nt: TGTGCCAGTAGTAGGACAGGGGATCGCTACAATGAGCAGTTCTTC; CDR3aa: CASSRTGDRYNEQFF
v_gene: TRBV28; j_gene: TRBJ2-2; abundance: .; d_gene: .; CDR3nt: TGTGCCAGCAGCCATGGCGGGGCGGGAACCGGGGAGCTGTTTTTT; CDR3aa: CASSHGGAGTGELFF
v_gene: TRBV30; j_gene: TRBJ1-1; abundance: .; d_gene: .; CDR3nt: TGTGCCTGGAGTGGGTATTGGGGAGGGGCCCCTGAAGCTTTCTTT; CDR3aa: CAWSGYWGGAPEAFF
v_gene: TRBV6-2/TRBV6-3; j_gene: TRBJ2-7; abundance: .; d_gene: TRBD1; CDR3nt: TGTGCCAGCAGTTACCTATTCGGACAGGGGAAGCCCTACGAGCAGTACTTC; CDR3aa: CASSYLFGQGKPYEQYF
v_gene: TRBV28; j_gene: TRBJ2-1; abundance: .; d_gene: .; CDR3nt: TGTGCCAGCAGTTCCTTCCCCCACGCGCGTAATGAGCAGTTCTTC; CDR3aa: CASSSFPHARNEQFF
v_gene: TRBV6-2/TRBV6-3; j_gene: TRBJ2-7; abundance: .; d_gene: TRBD2; CDR3nt: TGTGCCAGCAGTTACTCTATTAAAGCGGGAGGCGGTGCCTACGAGCAGTACTTC; CDR3aa: CASSYSIKAGGGAYEQYF
v_gene: TRBV7-2; j_gene: TRBJ1-4; abundance: .; d_gene: .; CDR3nt: TGTGCCAGCAGCTTAGCGACAGCATCTAATGAAAAACTGTTTTTT; CDR3aa: CASSLATASNEKLFF
v_gene: TRBV5-1; j_gene: TRBJ2-1; abundance: .; d_gene: .; CDR3nt: TGCGCCAGCAGGGCTACAGGAAGCTCCTACAATGAGCAGTTCTTC; CDR3aa: CASRATGSSYNEQFF
v_gene: TRBV18; j_gene: TRBJ1-2; abundance: few; d_gene: TRBD1; CDR3nt: TGTGCCAGCTCGGGAGGGACAGGACAAGTCGGCAACTATGGCTACACCTTC; CDR3aa: CASSGGTGQVGNYGYTF
v_gene: TRBV27; j_gene: TRBJ1-5; abundance: .; d_gene: .; CDR3nt: TGTGCCAGCAGCTCACAGGGATCCCTTGATCAGCCCCAGCATTTT; CDR3aa: CASSSQGSLDQPQHF
v_gene: TRBV7-8; j_gene: TRBJ1-3; abundance: .; d_gene: .; CDR3nt: TGTGCCAGCAGCACAGGGAGCTCTGGAAACACCATATATTTT; CDR3aa: CASSTGSSGNTIYF
v_gene: TRBV18; j_gene: TRBJ1-5; abundance: .; d_gene: .; CDR3nt: TGTGCCAGCTCCGGAAGAGGGGGGGGCAATCAGCCCCAGCATTTT; CDR3aa: CASSGRGGGNQPQHF
v_gene: TRBV5-4; j_gene: TRBJ2-1; abundance: .; d_gene: .; CDR3nt: TGTGCCAGCAGCCCAGCGCGCATCGTCAATGAGCAGTTCTTC; CDR3aa: CASSPARIVNEQFF
v_gene: TRBV29-1; j_gene: TRBJ2-1; abundance: .; d_gene: TRBD2; CDR3nt: TGCAGCGTTGAATGGGGGGAGGGCCCACCCTATGAGCAGTTCTTC; CDR3aa: CSVEWGEGPPYEQFF
v_gene: TRBV6-5; j_gene: TRBJ2-1; abundance: .; d_gene: TRBD2; CDR3nt: TGTGCCAGCAGTTACTTGACTAGCGGGAGGGGAGATGAGCAGTTCTTC; CDR3aa: CASSYLTSGRGDEQFF
v_gene: TRBV28; j_gene: TRBJ1-6; abundance: .; d_gene: .; CDR3nt: TGTGCCAGCAGTTTGACAGATAATTCACCCCTCCACTTT; CDR3aa: CASSLTDNSPLHF